Each of the 24 T cell receptor beta chains below was sequenced from the same sample in a study of beta chain features in type 1 diabetes. Since all of the isolated RNA was reverse transcribed, expressed TCRB transcripts were what got sequenced. Clones were sequenced by immunoSEQ multiplex PCR, and TCRdb holds only the in-frame ones, with some missing. Seen here are around 430,000 clones, 25% to 35% observed once, and the top ten hold around 0.065%. Sequencing input: naive CD4+ T cells from blood. These receptors were collected from a man younger than 35 in good health.

V usage is TRBV7-6 and J usage is TRBJ2-3; D might be TRBD1 (5 bases). Germline CDR1 SGHVS, CDR2 FNYEAQ. V was clipped by 1 base and J by 1 base, with 9 bases between them. The CDR3 length is 15 residues. CDR3 in amino acids: CASSLEARGTDTQYF. For the CDR3, the DNA is TGTGCCAGCAGCTTAGAGGCCAGGGGCACAGATACGCAGTATTTT. Using reference TRBV7-6 and TRBJ2-3 for the parts outside the CDR3, the full variable domain is GAGVSQSPRYKVTKRGQDVALRCDPISGHVSLYWYRQALGQGPEFLTYFNYEAQQDKSGLPNDRFSAERPEGSISTLTIQRTEQRDSAMYRCASSLEARGTDTQYFGPGTRLTVL.

The J gene is TRBJ2-3, the V gene TRBV4-2, with 8 bases identical to TRBD2. Losses at the gene ends were 6 bases for V and 1 base for J; bases not matched to a gene: 6. CDR1 and CDR2 from the germline V gene are LGHNA and YNFKEQ. The CDR3 runs to 15 residues. The DNA for the CDR3 is TGTGCCAGCAGGCTCCAGACTAGCGGCACAGATACGCAGTATTTT. Residues: CASRLQTSGTDTQYF.

The chain recombines TRBV6-1 with TRBJ2-5; perhaps TRBD1 as D (6 bases). CDR3 length: 16 amino acids. Germline CDR1 is MNHNS and CDR2 is SASEGT. The V gene lost 2 bases and the J gene lost 0 bases, with 13 bases spanning the gap. CDR3 amino acids: CASSERRGGYQETQYF. DNA of the CDR3: TGTGCCAGCAGTGAAAGGAGAGGGGGTTACCAAGAGACCCAGTACTTC.

Concerning this clone: Sequence at one end of the junction differs from germline and may be a read error. This sample includes further DNA sequences coding for the same CDR3. The V call is TRBV5-6, the J call TRBJ2-1; D is uncertain. The germline CDR1 and CDR2 sequences are SGHDT and YYEEEE. The CDR3 has 11 residues. Here the CDR3 reads CASSSYNEQFF. CDR3 in DNA: TGTGCCAGCAGCTCCTATAATGAGCAGTTCTTC.

This clone was counted only a few times. The chain recombines TRBV30 with TRBJ2-1, with D perhaps assigned TRBD1 or TRBD2 (5 bases each). CDR3 length equals 17 residues. Germline-derived CDR1 and CDR2 are GTSNPN and SVGIG (reference sequence). V shed 3 bases and J shed 4 bases, with 22 bases lying between them. The CDR3 DNA sequence: TGTGCCTGGAGGCTTTTGATTGGGGGAAAGGGGTACAATGAGCAGTTCTTC. This sequence encodes CAWRLLIGGKGYNEQFF.

The V call is TRBV28, the J call TRBJ1-2; TRBD1 is a possible D gene (6 bases). Germline CDR1 MDHEN, CDR2 SYDVKM. This CDR3 has 14 residues. Trimming took 5 bases from V and 8 from J, leaving 18 bases between them. In DNA, the CDR3 is TGTGCCAGCAGTCCAGGAGGGGGACCCCGGGGCTACACCTTC. The encoded protein is CASSPGGGPRGYTF.

V is TRBV7-2 and J is TRBJ2-7; D gene uncertain. The CDR3 extends over 15 amino acids. CDR1 is SGHTA and CDR2 is FQGNSA in the germline V gene. The V end lost 0 bases, the J end lost 3 bases, and 12 bases lay between the germline ends. The DNA of the CDR3 is TGTGCCAGCAGCTTAGCTGTAGTGGGATACTACGAGCAGTACTTC. Protein sequence: CASSLAVVGYYEQYF.

This clone was detected a few times. This sample includes further DNA sequences coding for the same CDR3. This rearrangement joins TRBV5-1 to TRBJ2-3, with 11 bases lining up with TRBD2. With V trimmed by 4 bases and J by 1 base, 2 bases remained unmatched. Germline values: CDR1 SGHRS, CDR2 YFSETQ. This CDR3 comprises 15 residues. The chain's CDR3 is CASSPGLAGTDTQYF. CDR3 nucleotides: TGCGCCAGCAGCCCGGGACTAGCGGGCACAGATACGCAGTATTTT.

This chain connects TRBV5-1 to TRBJ2-1, with D hard to call. Per germline, CDR1 SGHRS and CDR2 YFSETQ. The CDR3 extends over 12 amino acids. Trimming left V 1 base short and J 8 bases short, with 7 bases between. CDR3 loop: CASSLSWDEQFF. As DNA, the CDR3 is TGCGCCAGCAGCTTGTCGTGGGATGAGCAGTTCTTC.

The gene calls are TRBV30 and TRBJ2-1; 16 bases fit TRBD2. The CDR3 runs to 17 residues. CDR1 and CDR2 (germline): GTSNPN, SVGIG (reference sequence). Trimming took 4 bases from V and 5 from J; bases not matched to a gene: 8. Written as DNA, the CDR3 is TGTGCCTGGACAGCCCCGGGACTAGCGGGAGGGGACAATGAGCAGTTCTTC. It codes for CAWTAPGLAGGDNEQFF.

This sequence joins TRBV7-8 and TRBJ2-3; a weak D match, TRBD1 (5 bases). V lost 5 bases to trimming and J lost 3 bases, with 9 bases between them. CDR3 length equals 13 residues. Germline V gives CDR1 SGHVS, CDR2 FQNEAQ. The CDR3 here is CASSRGSTDTQYF. CDR3 DNA sequence: TGTGCCAGCAGCAGGGGATCGACAGATACGCAGTATTTT.

The V gene is TRBV5-1, the J gene TRBJ2-7, with D maybe TRBD1 (6 bases). CDR3 length: 13 residues. Trimming removed 3 bases from V and 6 bases from J, with 13 bases in between. CDR1 is SGHRS and CDR2 is YFSETQ in the germline V gene. The CDR3, as DNA: TGCGCCAGCAGCTCGGGCCCAGGGGTCGAGCAGTACTTC. It encodes CASSSGPGVEQYF.

A few counts support this clone. The rearrangement joins TRBV9 to TRBJ2-1; D could derive from TRBD1 or TRBD2 (5 bases each). CDR1 is SGDLS and CDR2 is YYNGEE in the germline V gene. The CDR3 covers 16 residues. Trimming removed 2 bases from V and 3 bases from J, with 15 bases in between. CDR3 sequence: CASSVAAGTDYNEQFF. In DNA form, the CDR3 reads TGTGCCAGCAGCGTGGCCGCCGGGACGGACTACAATGAGCAGTTCTTC.

This chain joins TRBV4-2 and TRBJ2-5; 9 bases map to TRBD1. The V gene end was trimmed by 4 bases and the J gene end by 5 bases; junction bases not matched to a gene: 8. The CDR3 sequence is 15 residues long. CDR1 is LGHNA and CDR2 is YNFKEQ in the germline V gene. CDR3 sequence: CASSRPLDRGETQYF. In nucleotides, the CDR3 is TGTGCCAGCAGCCGACCCCTAGACAGGGGGGAGACCCAGTACTTC.

The chain uses TRBV30 and TRBJ2-7, with D perhaps given as TRBD1 or TRBD2 (5 bases each). The V and J ends lost 2 bases and 2 bases respectively, with 10 bases between them. Germline V gene data show CDR1 as GTSNPN and CDR2 as SVGIG (reference sequence). The CDR3 consists of 13 residues. CDR3: CAWSLSGPYEQYF. CDR3 DNA: TGTGCCTGGAGTCTATCGGGGCCCTACGAGCAGTACTTC.

This clone was recorded a few times. An end of the junction differs from the germline gene, which may be a read error. This chain uses TRBV20-1 with TRBJ2-1, with TRBD2 matching over 11 bases. This CDR3 region has 11 residues. Per germline, CDR1 DFQATT and CDR2 SNEGSKA (reference sequence). CDR3 bases: TGCAGTGGCTGGCTAGCGGGAGGTTCTGTCTTC. Protein sequence: CSGWLAGGSVF.

This rearrangement joins TRBV18 to TRBJ2-1; 12 bases map to TRBD2. The CDR3 covers 16 residues. The V gene's germline CDR1 is KGHSH and CDR2 LQKENI. Trimming at V came to 8 bases and at J to 8 bases, leaving 13 bases not matched to a gene. This CDR3 is CASGRLAGGPFDEQFF. The CDR3 coding sequence is TGTGCCAGCGGCCGGCTAGCGGGAGGGCCTTTCGATGAGCAGTTCTTC.

There are a few counts of this clone. The V and J genes are TRBV4-1 and TRBJ2-1, with 13 bases matching TRBD2. Germline V CDR1 and CDR2: MGHRA, YSYEKL. The CDR3 consists of 14 residues. The J segment lost 7 bases and the V segment lost 7 bases, leaving 4 bases of the junction unmatched. CDR3 loop: CASTRLAGGNEQFF. The CDR3 DNA reads TGCGCCAGCACCCGACTAGCGGGAGGTAATGAGCAGTTCTTC.

Regarding this clone: The junction shows a germline mismatch at one end, possibly a read error. V and J are TRBV29-1 and TRBJ2-3; a weak D match, TRBD1 (6 bases). Germline values: CDR1 SQVTM, CDR2 ANQGSEA. The CDR3 length is 11 residues. CDR3 coding DNA: TGCAGCGGTGAAGGGGGTGATACGCAGTATTTT. Its translation: CSGEGGDTQYF.

This clone was counted a few times. V gene TRBV4-3 combines with J gene TRBJ2-1, with 10 bases fitting TRBD2. CDR3 length equals 15 residues. With 1 base clipped from V and 6 bases from J, the junction kept 3 bases outside the gene matches. The germline CDR1 and CDR2 sequences are LGHNA and YSLEER. The CDR3 reads CASSQGSGRANEQFF. DNA of the CDR3: TGCGCCAGCAGCCAAGGAAGCGGGAGGGCCAATGAGCAGTTCTTC.

This sequence joins TRBV30 and TRBJ2-1; D gene unclear. The CDR3 runs to 14 residues. V shed 0 bases and J shed 3 bases, with 9 bases lying between them. In germline, CDR1 is GTSNPN, CDR2 SVGIG (reference sequence). The DNA of the CDR3 is TGTGCCTGGAGTGTGTCCACCTACTACAATGAGCAGTTCTTC. Amino acids: CAWSVSTYYNEQFF.

There are a few counts of this clone. The V gene is TRBV11-2, the J gene TRBJ2-4; TRBD1 agrees at 9 bases. The length of the CDR3 is 14 residues. V shed 5 bases, J shed 7 bases, and the junction held 6 bases outside the gene matches. The germline CDR1 and CDR2 sequences are SGHAT and FQNNGV. The CDR3, as DNA: TGTGCCAGCAGCCAACAGGGGGCCGGGAACATTCAGTACTTC. Translating gives CASSQQGAGNIQYF.

In DNA form, the CDR3 reads TGTGCCAGCAGGCAAACCGAAGACAGCCCTAGTTACAATGAGCAGTTCTTC. Translating gives CASRQTEDSPSYNEQFF. This chain connects TRBV5-6 to TRBJ2-1; perhaps TRBD1 as D (5 bases). This CDR3 spans 17 amino acids. The V end lost 5 bases, the J end lost 4 bases, and 22 bases lay between the germline ends. The germline V gene has CDR1 SGHDT and CDR2 YYEEEE.

This clone turned up a few times. The chain has TRBV16 and TRBJ2-7; D perhaps matches TRBD1 (5 bases). Looked up from germline, CDR1 is KGHSY and CDR2 is FQNENV. The CDR3 has 14 amino acids. The V and J ends lost 2 bases and 1 base respectively, with 9 bases between them. This CDR3 is CASSQTGWSYEQYF. As DNA, the CDR3 is TGTGCCAGCAGCCAAACAGGTTGGTCCTACGAGCAGTACTTC. Full variable domain (remainder filled in from reference TRBV16 and TRBJ2-7): GEEVAQTPKHLVRGEGQKAKLYCAPIKGHSYVFWYQQVLKNEFKFLISFQNENVFDETGMPKERFSAKCLPNSPCSLEIQATKLEDSAVYFCASSQTGWSYEQYFGPGTRLTVT.